Shown below are 24 T cell receptor beta chains from a single sample sequenced in a study of identical twins. TCRdb re-analysed the 5' RACE reads in MiXCR, keeping a single row per CDR3 protein. The sample includes about 660,000 distinct CDR3 sequences, around 8.3% of them seen just once. These data were also filed under a second study, of yellow fever vaccine responses in identical twins.

Sequenced sample: PBMCs. Receptors were obtained from a woman younger than 30 in good health.

This clonotype has only a few counts. This sequence joins TRBV6-5 and TRBJ2-5; D uncertain. Per the germline V gene, CDR1 is MNHEY and CDR2 is SVGAGI. V dropped 3 bases and J dropped 1 base, with 18 bases sitting between them. The CDR3 totals 17 residues. CDR3 coding DNA: TGTGCCAGCAGTTATCCCGCAGCCGGTGGCAGCCAAGAGACCCAGTACTTC. Its protein product is CASSYPAAGGSQETQYF.

The V gene is TRBV4-1, the J gene TRBJ2-3; D is possibly TRBD2 (5 bases). This CDR3 spans 15 amino acids. V lost 4 bases and J 1 base, leaving 12 bases between the germline ends. The germline V gene has CDR1 MGHRA and CDR2 YSYEKL. CDR3 in amino acids: CASSPPYGGTDTQYF. In nucleotides, the CDR3 is TGCGCCAGCAGCCCACCGTACGGGGGCACAGATACGCAGTATTTT.

This clonotype was detected many times. The chain uses TRBV6-2 or TRBV6-3 and TRBJ2-2, with 10 bases matching TRBD2. V lost 0 bases, J lost 4 bases, and 2 bases stayed unmatched. The germline V gene encodes CDR1 MNHEY and CDR2 SVGEGT. This CDR3 contains 16 residues. The CDR3 region is CASSYSSGRATGELFF. DNA for the CDR3: TGTGCCAGCAGTTACTCGAGCGGGAGGGCCACCGGGGAGCTGTTTTTT.

The rearrangement uses TRBV9 and TRBJ2-5; weak D call: TRBD1 (6 bases). The CDR3 extends over 13 amino acids. V lost 3 bases and J 3 bases, leaving 9 bases between the germline ends. Germline values: CDR1 SGDLS, CDR2 YYNGEE. The CDR3 bases are TGTGCCAGCAGCGAGGGACACAAAGAGACCCAGTACTTC. Protein sequence: CASSEGHKETQYF.

The chain links TRBV5-1 to TRBJ2-2; 10 nucleotides match TRBD1. The J segment lost 8 bases and the V segment lost 1 base, leaving 8 bases of the junction unmatched. The germline CDR1 and CDR2 sequences are SGHRS and YFSETQ. The CDR3 consists of 16 residues. The CDR3 region has the DNA TGCGCCAGCAGCTTGACGATGGGACAGGGGAGAGGGGAGCTGTTTTTT. It specifies CASSLTMGQGRGELFF.

This clonotype was counted a few times. The chain uses TRBV20-1 and TRBJ2-7; TRBD1 matches 8 bases. The CDR3 is made up of 16 amino acids. After removal of 0 bases from V and 2 bases from J, the junction contained 9 bases not matched to a gene. Germline CDR1 is DFQATT and CDR2 is SNEGSKA (reference sequence). The CDR3: CSARDPSEQGAYEQYF. DNA for the CDR3: TGCAGTGCTAGAGATCCCTCGGAACAGGGGGCCTACGAGCAGTACTTC.

This clonotype was seen repeatedly, ten times or more. The chain employs TRBV7-9 and TRBJ2-1; TRBD2 agrees at 10 bases. The CDR3 is made up of 15 amino acids. Trimming took 5 bases from V and 6 from J; bases not matched to a gene: 7. Germline V lookup: CDR1 SEHNR, CDR2 FQNEAQ (reference sequence). CDR3 DNA sequence: TGTGCCAGCAGCCCAGGTCCTAGCGGGGGCAATGAGCAGTTCTTC. It specifies CASSPGPSGGNEQFF.

This clonotype appeared many times. The chain recombines TRBV28 with TRBJ2-2, with a tentative D call TRBD1 (6 bases). Looked up from germline, CDR1 is MDHEN and CDR2 is SYDVKM. V was shortened by 6 bases and J by 7 bases, with 21 bases between the two germline ends. The CDR3 contains 16 residues. The CDR3 region has the DNA TGTGCCAGCAGCCAAGCCACCCACAGGGCTAACGGGGAGCTGTTTTTT. Translated, it gives CASSQATHRANGELFF.

This clonotype appeared a few times. This rearrangement joins TRBV24-1 to TRBJ2-7, with 8 bases lining up with TRBD2. Germline CDR1 is KGHDR and CDR2 is SFDVKD. This CDR3 is built from 16 residues. Trimming took 2 bases from V and 2 from J; bases not matched to a gene: 7. DNA of the CDR3: TGTGCCACCAGTGATTCAACGGGACTAGACCCCTACGAGCAGTACTTC. It codes for CATSDSTGLDPYEQYF.

This clonotype occurred a few times. The chain links TRBV9 to TRBJ2-7, with D maybe TRBD1 (5 bases). Between the trimmed V and J ends, which lost 0 bases and 4 bases, there was a span of 14 bases. The CDR3 length is 15 residues. CDR1 and CDR2 from the germline V gene are SGDLS and YYNGEE. The CDR3 here is CASSVDAGTGYEQYF. The CDR3 DNA reads TGTGCCAGCAGCGTAGATGCAGGTACAGGATACGAGCAGTACTTC.

Ten or more counts support this clonotype. The chain carries TRBV4-3 and TRBJ2-3; D unresolved. The length of the CDR3 is 12 residues. CDR1 is LGHNA, CDR2 YSLEER, per germline. V lost 3 bases and J lost 4, with 5 bases in between. The CDR3 DNA reads as TGCGCCAGCAGCCAGCCCCCAGATACGCAGTATTTT. Translated, it gives CASSQPPDTQYF.

This clonotype was found many times. The rearrangement links TRBV15 to TRBJ1-1; D unresolved. The CDR3 consists of 15 residues. CDR1 is LNHNV, CDR2 YYDKDF, per germline (reference sequence). The V end lost 1 base, the J end lost 2 bases, and 11 bases lay between the germline ends. The CDR3 bases are TGTGCCACCAGCAGAGTGGGCAGAACAAACACTGAAGCTTTCTTT. Translation gives CATSRVGRTNTEAFF.

The rearrangement links TRBV18 to TRBJ2-3, with TRBD2 matching over 9 bases. CDR1 and CDR2 (germline): KGHSH, LQKENI. V lost 1 base and J lost 2; bases outside the gene matches: 4. This CDR3 region has 16 residues. CDR3 amino acids: CASSPLAGGTTDTQYF. CDR3 in DNA: TGTGCCAGCTCACCACTCGCGGGAGGGACCACAGATACGCAGTATTTT. The full variable domain, completed using reference TRBV18 and TRBJ2-3, is NAGVMQNPRHLVRRRGQEARLRCSPMKGHSHVYWYRQLPEEGLKFMVYLQKENIIDESGMPKERFSAEFPKEGPSILRIQQVVRGDSAAYFCASSPLAGGTTDTQYFGPGTRLTVL.

The V call is TRBV28, the J call TRBJ2-2, with D unclear. The length of the CDR3 is 17 residues. V lost 4 bases, J lost 5 bases, and 20 bases lay in between. Germline V gene lookup returns CDR1 MDHEN and CDR2 SYDVKM. The CDR3 reads CASSSKTKIFLTGELFF. The CDR3 DNA follows: TGTGCCAGCAGTTCAAAGACCAAGATCTTTCTTACCGGGGAGCTGTTTTTT.

The table lists this clonotype with many counts. The chain uses TRBV10-3 and TRBJ1-2; D not resolved. The CDR3 extends over 14 amino acids. Germline loops: CDR1 ENHRY, CDR2 SYGVKD. V lost 0 bases and J 8 bases, leaving 13 bases between the germline ends. Here the CDR3 DNA reads TGTGCCATCAGTGAGTCGGGCCCCCCGGGCGGCTACACCTTC. This gives the protein CAISESGPPGGYTF.

The table lists this clonotype with many counts. This rearrangement joins TRBV12-3 or TRBV12-4 to TRBJ2-1; 8 nucleotides align to TRBD2. V shed 3 bases and J 2 bases; nucleotides not matched to a gene: 3. The CDR3 covers 15 residues. The CDR3 loop reads CASSFSGGPYNEQFF. The DNA for the CDR3 is TGTGCCAGCAGTTTCTCGGGGGGGCCCTACAATGAGCAGTTCTTC.

This clonotype was recorded at least ten times. The chain couples TRBV24-1 to TRBJ2-1, with TRBD1 matching over 8 bases. V shed 9 bases and J 6 bases; nucleotides not matched to a gene: 6. The CDR3 extends over 13 amino acids. Germline V lookup: CDR1 KGHDR, CDR2 SFDVKD. The CDR3 protein is CATGRDRTNEQFF. The CDR3 nucleotides are TGTGCCACCGGCCGGGACAGGACCAATGAGCAGTTCTTC.

This sequence joins TRBV7-9 and TRBJ2-7, with D hard to call. This CDR3 spans 14 amino acids. Germline V lookup: CDR1 SEHNR, CDR2 FQNEAQ (reference sequence). V gave up 3 bases and J gave up 1 base, with 10 bases separating them. The DNA of the CDR3 is TGTGCCAGCAGCTTGACGGGTGTTTCCTACGAGCAGTACTTC. It specifies CASSLTGVSYEQYF.

The V call is TRBV7-6, the J call TRBJ1-1; 8 nucleotides line up with TRBD1. The CDR3 sequence is 14 residues long. CDR1 is SGHVS and CDR2 is FNYEAQ in the germline V gene. The V segment lost 2 bases and the J segment 4 bases; nucleotides outside the gene matches: 3. The DNA for the CDR3 is TGTGCCAGCAGCTTACAGGGGGCGGTCACTGAAGCTTTCTTT. This encodes CASSLQGAVTEAFF.

This chain connects TRBV29-1 to TRBJ2-3, with TRBD1 as a possible D gene (5 bases). This CDR3 contains 13 residues. The germline V gene has CDR1 SQVTM and CDR2 ANQGSEA. V was clipped by 7 bases and J by 5 bases, with 16 bases between them. The CDR3 nucleotides read TGCAGCGGTGACAGTCTACGGTTAGATACGCAGTATTTT. Translation gives CSGDSLRLDTQYF.

The chain employs TRBV14 and TRBJ1-2; D is uncertain. Germline CDR1 is SGHDN and CDR2 is FVKESK. The V end was cut by 1 base, the J end by 5 bases, with 8 bases between. The CDR3 spans 13 residues. CDR3 in amino acids: CASSQVNRYGYTF. DNA for the CDR3: TGTGCCAGCAGCCAAGTAAACCGATATGGCTACACCTTC.

The gene calls are TRBV18 and TRBJ2-6; 10 nucleotides align to TRBD2. Trimming took 5 bases from V and 0 from J; bases not matched to a gene: 4. The CDR3 loop spans 17 amino acids. Germline V gene sequence: CDR1 KGHSH, CDR2 LQKENI. In DNA form, the CDR3 reads TGTGCCAGCTCATTCAGCGGGGGGGACTCTGGGGCCAACGTCCTGACTTTC. Its translation: CASSFSGGDSGANVLTF.

This chain links TRBV18 with TRBJ2-7, with a possible D match to TRBD2 (7 bases). V lost 2 bases, J lost 7 bases, and 21 bases lay in between. The germline V gene encodes CDR1 KGHSH and CDR2 LQKENI. The length of the CDR3 is 16 residues. DNA of the CDR3: TGTGCCAGCTCACCATGGCTGGGGGGGCGAGACATTGAGCAGTACTTC. Translated, it gives CASSPWLGGRDIEQYF.

This clonotype was detected only a few times. The chain uses TRBV25-1 and TRBJ2-2; no clear D gene. Germline V gene sequence: CDR1 MGHDK, CDR2 SYGVNS. Trimming pared 5 bases from V and 5 bases from J, leaving 15 bases between. The CDR3 is made up of 15 amino acids. The CDR3 nucleotides are TGTGCCAGCAGTAAATTCTCTCTCACGACCGGGGAGCTGTTTTTT. The encoded protein is CASSKFSLTTGELFF.